The 22 T cell receptor beta chains given below trace back to one sample, sequenced in a study of T cell repertoires in aging, cancer and after chemotherapy. TRB rearrangements spanning V, D and J were amplified using mixed TRB-A/B primers. Each CDR3 protein is one row after TCRdb ran MiXCR on the multiplex PCR reads. The sample contains about 2,400 distinct CDR3 sequences, around 28% of which appear only once. The template was genomic DNA from peripheral blood, not RNA. The sample taken for sequencing was blood. The receptors stem from a human donor with a solid tumor.

This clonotype is medium-sized by share. The chain links TRBV19 to TRBJ2-1, with D unclear. The CDR3 spans 13 residues. Germline V gene lookup returns CDR1 LNHDA and CDR2 SQIVND (reference sequence). V lost 0 bases and J 2 bases, leaving 2 bases between the germline ends. In nucleotides, the CDR3 is TGTGCCAGTAGTATAGAGGCCTACAATGAGCAGTTCTTC. Translating gives CASSIEAYNEQFF.

This clonotype rates as large. The chain recombines TRBV6-5 with TRBJ2-7, with 8 positions matching TRBD1. The CDR3 consists of 15 residues. Unmatched junction bases numbered 3, after V lost 2 bases and J lost 0 bases. Germline lookup yields CDR1 MNHEY and CDR2 SVGAGI. The CDR3 DNA reads as TGTGCCAGCAGTTACGGCCAGGGGGCCTCCTACGAGCAGTACTTC. It specifies CASSYGQGASYEQYF.

This chain links TRBV27 with TRBJ2-7, with 10 bases aligning to TRBD2. CDR1 is MNHEY and CDR2 is SMNVEV in the germline V gene (reference sequence). The CDR3 loop spans 16 amino acids. The J segment lost 0 bases and the V segment lost 6 bases, leaving 8 bases of the junction unmatched. DNA for the CDR3: TGTGCCAGCAGACTAGCGGGGTTACCATTCTCCTACGAGCAGTACTTC. Protein product: CASRLAGLPFSYEQYF.

The chain combines TRBV19 with TRBJ2-1, with TRBD2 identical over 11 bases. V lost 1 base and J lost 8; bases outside the gene matches: 4. Germline-derived CDR1 and CDR2 are LNHDA and SQIVND (reference sequence). The CDR3 has 15 residues. As DNA, the CDR3 is TGTGCCAGTAGTATAGGACTAGCGGGGATGGATGAGCAGTTCTTC. Amino acid sequence: CASSIGLAGMDEQFF.

On this clonotype itself: A much larger clone differs from this one at a single base, so this may be a read error. V and J are TRBV10-3 and TRBJ2-5; 10 nucleotides agree with TRBD2. CDR3 size: 14 residues. Germline assignment: CDR1 ENHRY and CDR2 SYGVKD. CDR3 DNA: TGTGCCGTCAGCGACGGACTAGCGGCAGGGACCCAGTACTTC. Its translation: CAVSDGLAAGTQYF.

J is TRBJ2-5 and V is TRBV7-9, with D possibly matching TRBD1 (6 bases). V was trimmed by 6 bases and J by 3 bases, leaving 14 bases between them. CDR1 and CDR2 (germline): SEHNR, FQNEAQ (reference sequence). The CDR3 contains 14 residues. Here the CDR3 DNA reads TGTGCCAGCAGTTCGCTCCAGGGGAAAGAGACCCAGTACTTC. This translates into CASSSLQGKETQYF.

The chain links TRBV5-4 to TRBJ2-1, with D unclear. The V and J ends lost 0 bases and 7 bases respectively, with 11 bases between them. Germline V lookup: CDR1 SGHNT, CDR2 YYREEE (reference sequence). CDR3 length: 14 amino acids. The CDR3 region has the DNA TGTGCCAGCAGCTTGGTAGTAGGGCCGAATGAGCAGTTCTTC. It specifies CASSLVVGPNEQFF. Full variable domain (missing parts from reference TRBV5-4 and TRBJ2-1): ETGVTQSPTHLIKTRGQQVTLRCSSQSGHNTVSWYQQALGQGPQFIFQYYREEENGRGNFPPRFSGLQFPNYSSELNVNALELDDSALYLCASSLVVGPNEQFFGPGTRLTVL.

The genes are TRBV28 and TRBJ1-4; unclear D gene. V was clipped by 7 bases and J by 2 bases, with 20 bases between them. Germline lookup yields CDR1 MDHEN and CDR2 SYDVKM. The CDR3 sequence is 17 residues long. The CDR3 nucleotides are TGTGCCAGCACCCCTAACCGACACCTAGGCACTAATGAAAAACTGTTTTTT. Protein product: CASTPNRHLGTNEKLFF. The whole variable domain, filled in from reference TRBV28 and TRBJ1-4, reads DVKVTQSSRYLVKRTGEKVFLECVQDMDHENMFWYRQDPGLGLRLIYFSYDVKMKEKGDIPEGYSVSREKKERFSLILESASTNQTSMYLCASTPNRHLGTNEKLFFGSGTQLSVL.

The chain carries TRBV28 and TRBJ2-7; TRBD2 is a possible D gene (5 bases). The CDR3 spans 15 residues. Germline CDR1 reads MDHEN; CDR2 reads SYDVKM. The V and J ends lost 5 bases and 4 bases respectively, with 18 bases between them. CDR3 residues: CASSPPRGSKYEQYF. Here the CDR3 DNA reads TGTGCCAGCAGTCCCCCCCGGGGTTCAAAATACGAGCAGTACTTC. Drawing the rest from reference TRBV28 and TRBJ2-7, the complete variable domain is DVKVTQSSRYLVKRTGEKVFLECVQDMDHENMFWYRQDPGLGLRLIYFSYDVKMKEKGDIPEGYSVSREKKERFSLILESASTNQTSMYLCASSPPRGSKYEQYFGPGTRLTVT.

Turning to this clonotype: A clone one base away is much larger, so this may be a read error. V and J are TRBV5-4 and TRBJ2-7; 12 bases fit TRBD2. CDR1 is SGHNT and CDR2 is YYREEE in the germline V gene (reference sequence). This CDR3 has 15 amino acids. The CDR3 loop reads CASSGRTSGIGEKYF. In nucleotides, the CDR3 is TGTGCCAGCAGCGGACGGACTAGCGGGATTGGCGAGAAGTACTTC.

The CDR3 nucleotides are TGCAGTGCTAGAGATCAGGCAGGGGCGAGGTATAGCAATCAGCCCCAGCATTTT. Translating it yields CSARDQAGARYSNQPQHF. V is TRBV20-1 and J is TRBJ1-5, with D perhaps matching TRBD1 (6 bases). The ends were cut back, 0 bases at V and 0 bases at J, with 18 bases in the middle. The CDR3 is 18 residues long. Germline-derived CDR1 and CDR2 are DFQATT and SNEGSKA (reference sequence).

With regard to this clonotype: This may come from a read error, since a much larger clone is one base off. The V gene is TRBV7-6, the J gene TRBJ1-4; a weak D match, TRBD1 (5 bases). Germline CDR1 is SGHVS and CDR2 is FNYEAQ. This CDR3 has 16 residues. This CDR3 reads CASSLAPGATNKKLFF. The CDR3 DNA sequence: TGTGCCAGCAGCTTAGCTCCCGGGGCAACTAATAAAAAACTGTTTTTT.

This clonotype ranks as large (0.1 to 1%). The chain uses TRBV29-1 and TRBJ2-3; the match to TRBD2 covers 7 bases. The CDR3 sequence is 19 residues long. J was trimmed by 0 bases and V by 4 bases; bases with no gene match: 19. Germline values: CDR1 SQVTM, CDR2 ANQGSEA. This chain's CDR3 is CSVAAPLSGGTLSTDTQYF. The CDR3 DNA sequence: TGCAGCGTTGCGGCCCCCCTATCGGGAGGCACCCTTAGCACAGATACGCAGTATTTT.

The V gene is TRBV10-3, the J gene TRBJ2-3, with a weak D call TRBD1 (6 bases). Germline V lookup: CDR1 ENHRY, CDR2 SYGVKD. This CDR3 is 14 amino acids long. V shed 0 bases and J shed 6 bases, with 10 bases lying between them. The CDR3 loop reads CAISESGDIDTQYF. CDR3 bases: TGTGCCATCAGTGAGTCCGGGGACATCGATACGCAGTATTTT.

This clonotype was detected once. This may stem from a read error, because a much larger clone lies one nucleotide away. The CDR3 loop reads CASSSGLGTDTQYF. The CDR3 DNA follows: TGTGCCAGCAGTTCGGGACTTGGCACAGATACGCAGTATTTT. The chain carries TRBV6-2 or TRBV6-3 and TRBJ2-3; tentative D call: TRBD2 (6 bases). Germline CDR1 MNHEY, CDR2 SVGEGT. The CDR3 covers 14 residues. V was pared by 4 bases and J by 1 base, with 9 bases between.

In this sample, this clonotype turned up a few times. The chain joins TRBV6-2 or TRBV6-3 to TRBJ1-4; 9 positions match TRBD1. J gave up 8 bases and V 6 bases, and 10 bases lay outside the gene matches. The CDR3 is made up of 15 amino acids. Germline loops: CDR1 MNHEY, CDR2 SVGEGT. The CDR3 spells CASRPTGTGNEKLFF. The CDR3 nucleotides read TGTGCCAGCAGGCCGACCGGGACAGGGAACGAAAAACTGTTTTTT.

Only a few counts were recorded for this clonotype. V is TRBV5-1 and J is TRBJ2-1, with 13 bases fitting TRBD2. From germline, CDR1 is SGHRS and CDR2 YFSETQ. Trimming at V came to 3 bases and at J to 6 bases, leaving 6 bases not matched to a gene. This CDR3 spans 16 amino acids. CDR3 sequence reads: CASSWTSGRGINEQFF. The CDR3 DNA follows: TGCGCCAGCAGCTGGACTAGCGGGAGAGGTATCAATGAGCAGTTCTTC.

The CDR3 coding sequence is TGTGCCTGGAGAGATCCGGGACTCCAGGGTCATGAGCAGTTCTTC. Translation: CAWRDPGLQGHEQFF. This sequence joins TRBV30 and TRBJ2-1; D possibly corresponds to TRBD2 (6 bases). Trimming took off 3 bases at V and 8 bases at J, with 20 bases between the two ends. The CDR3 is 15 residues long. Germline V gene sequence: CDR1 GTSNPN, CDR2 SVGIG (reference sequence).

This clonotype appeared a few times. The germline gene is not matched at one end of the junction; a read error may be the cause. This chain joins TRBV5-5 and TRBJ2-7, with D perhaps matching TRBD1 or TRBD2 (5 bases each). Germline V CDR1 and CDR2: SGHKS, YYEKEE (reference sequence). This CDR3 has 14 amino acids. CDR3 nucleotides: TGTGCCAGCAGCTTTCCGGGACGTAGCTACGAGCAGTACTTT. Protein sequence: CASSFPGRSYEQYF.

Only a few counts were recorded for this clonotype. In nucleotides, the CDR3 is TGTGCCAGCAGCACGACTAGCGGGGCCTACAATGAGCAGTTCTTC. Protein product: CASSTTSGAYNEQFF. The chain uses TRBV27 and TRBJ2-1, with 11 bases aligning to TRBD2. The CDR3 length is 15 residues. The germline V gene has CDR1 MNHEY and CDR2 SMNVEV (reference sequence). Trimming removed 6 bases from V and 2 bases from J; junction bases left unmatched: 3.

Remarks on this clonotype: A much larger clonotype is one base distant, so this may be a read error. J is TRBJ2-7 and V is TRBV6-1; TRBD2 is a possible D gene (6 bases). The V and J ends lost 0 bases and 8 bases respectively, with 14 bases between them. Germline CDR1 reads MNHNS; CDR2 reads SASEGT. The CDR3 consists of 14 residues. The CDR3 DNA sequence: TGTGCCAGCAGTGAAGCGGGCGGGGATTTCAAGCAGTACTTC. Protein sequence: CASSEAGGDFKQYF.

The chain joins TRBV6-5 to TRBJ2-5; 7 nucleotides line up with TRBD1. V trimming: 5 bases; J trimming: 6 bases; junction bases outside the gene matches: 6. CDR1 MNHEY and CDR2 SVGAGI come from the germline V gene. CDR3 length equals 13 residues. The CDR3 spells CASSLQGKKTQYF. The CDR3 DNA follows: TGTGCCAGCAGTCTACAGGGGAAGAAGACCCAGTACTTC.